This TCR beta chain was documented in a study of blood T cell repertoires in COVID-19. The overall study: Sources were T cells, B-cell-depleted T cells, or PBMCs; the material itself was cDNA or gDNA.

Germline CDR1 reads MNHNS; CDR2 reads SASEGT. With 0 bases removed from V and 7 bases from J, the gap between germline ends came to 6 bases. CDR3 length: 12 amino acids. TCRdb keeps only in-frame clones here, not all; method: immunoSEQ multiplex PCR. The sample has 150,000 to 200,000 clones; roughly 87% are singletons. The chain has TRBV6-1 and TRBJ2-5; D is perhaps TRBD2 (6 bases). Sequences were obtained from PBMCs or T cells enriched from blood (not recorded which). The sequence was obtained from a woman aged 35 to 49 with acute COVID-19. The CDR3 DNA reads TGTGCCAGCAGTGAAGCGCGGGGGACCCAGTACTTC. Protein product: CASSEARGTQYF.